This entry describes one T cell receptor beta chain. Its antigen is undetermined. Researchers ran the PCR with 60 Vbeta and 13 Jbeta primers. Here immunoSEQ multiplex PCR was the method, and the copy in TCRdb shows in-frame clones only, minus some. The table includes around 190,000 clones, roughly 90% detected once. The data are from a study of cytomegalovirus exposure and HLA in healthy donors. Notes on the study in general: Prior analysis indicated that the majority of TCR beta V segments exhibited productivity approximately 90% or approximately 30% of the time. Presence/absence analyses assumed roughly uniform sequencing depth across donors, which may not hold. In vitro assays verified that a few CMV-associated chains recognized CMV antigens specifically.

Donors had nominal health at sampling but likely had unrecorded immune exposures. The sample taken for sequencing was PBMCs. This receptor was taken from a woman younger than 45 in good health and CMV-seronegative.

Here the CDR3 reads CASSPPRDNEQFF. The CDR3 bases are TGTGCCAGCAGCCCCCCCCGAGACAATGAGCAGTTCTTC. The genes are TRBV7-9 and TRBJ2-1; D gene unclear. CDR1 and CDR2 from the germline V gene are SEHNR and FQNEAQ (reference sequence). V dropped 5 bases and J dropped 5 bases, with 10 bases sitting between them. This CDR3 spans 13 amino acids.